A selection of T cell receptor beta chains follows, all from one sample in a study of cytomegalovirus exposure and HLA in healthy donors. The repertoire was sequenced with immunoSEQ multiplex PCR; TCRdb's copy has only in-frame clones and lacks some. Of 200,000 or so clones detected, approximately 81% appear once; the ten largest clones hold less than 4.5%. Sequencing was carried out using PBMCs. All receptors derive from a man between 50 and 59 years old in good health and CMV-seronegative. Both conserved end residues are part of each CDR3. The D gene is left open where the match is weak. Size is stated for part of the rows, as once, few or many counts, or as a class when the clone is expanded.

>13|TRBJ2-7|NA|TRBV2|TRBD1
CASGRDRVYEQYF
TGTGCCAGCGGGAGGGACAGGGTTTACGAGCAGTACTTC
>15|TRBJ2-7|NA|TRBV5-6|TRBD2
CASSLTSGGSYEQYF
TGTGCCAGCAGCCTCACTAGCGGGGGCTCCTACGAGCAGTACTTC
>15|TRBJ2-1|few|TRBV4-2|TRBD1
CASSQPTTGVGEQFF
TGTGCCAGCAGCCAACCTACGACAGGGGTGGGTGAGCAGTTCTTC
>14|TRBJ1-1|NA|TRBV28|NA
CASSLSGRGTEAFF
TGTGCCAGCAGTTTATCCGGGAGAGGGACTGAAGCTTTCTTT
>13|TRBJ1-1|NA|TRBV7-2|NA
CASSLFRGAEAFF
TGTGCCAGCAGCTTATTTCGGGGGGCAGAAGCTTTCTTT
>14|TRBJ1-3|once|TRBV9|NA
CASSSGGERGTIYF
TGTGCCAGCAGCTCAGGAGGGGAGCGAGGCACCATATATTTT
>15|TRBJ2-5|NA|TRBV7-9|TRBD1
CASSKDRFMGETQYF
TGTGCCAGCAGCAAGGACAGGTTTATGGGTGAGACCCAGTACTTC
>13|TRBJ1-5|NA|TRBV18|TRBD1
CASSPDRGQPQHF
TGTGCCAGCTCACCGGACAGGGGTCAGCCCCAGCATTTT
>16|TRBJ1-4|once|TRBV27|TRBD1
CASTRQGGSSSEKLFF
TGTGCCAGCACTCGACAGGGGGGCAGCAGTAGTGAAAAACTGTTTTTT
>15|TRBJ2-6|NA|TRBV27|NA
CASSPGGAGANVLTF
TGTGCCAGCAGTCCAGGAGGAGCTGGGGCCAACGTCCTGACTTTC
>16|TRBJ1-5|once|TRBV19|TRBD1
CASSSGQGARIQPQHF
TGTGCCAGTAGCTCCGGACAGGGGGCGAGGATCCAGCCCCAGCATTTT
>13|TRBJ1-2|NA|TRBV5-1|NA
CASSLLAGYGYTF
TGCGCCAGCAGCTTGCTGGCAGGCTATGGCTACACCTTC
>16|TRBJ2-1|NA|TRBV4-3|NA
CASSQDFGTRRDEQFF
TGCGCCAGCAGCCAAGATTTTGGGACTCGCCGCGATGAGCAGTTCTTC
>16|TRBJ1-5|NA|TRBV4-3|TRBD1
CASSQATGGTNQPQHF
TGCGCCAGCAGCCAAGCGACAGGGGGTACCAATCAGCCCCAGCATTTT
>12|TRBJ2-7|once|TRBV19|NA
CASSGGINEQYF
TGTGCCAGTAGTGGGGGCATCAACGAGCAGTACTTC
>15|TRBJ2-3|NA|TRBV27|TRBD1
CASSPTGVYPNTQYF
TGTGCCAGCAGTCCGACAGGGGTCTATCCCAATACGCAGTATTTT
>14|TRBJ2-5|NA|TRBV6-1|NA
CASSSLVYLLEQYF
TGTGCCAGCAGTTCCCTCGTATACCTGTTAGAGCAGTACTTC
>14|TRBJ1-4|few|TRBV19|NA
CASSRDLAHEKLFF
TGTGCCAGTAGTCGGGACTTAGCGCATGAAAAACTGTTTTTT
>14|TRBJ2-3|NA|TRBV11-2|NA
CASSVSEVTDTQYF
TGTGCCAGCAGCGTTTCTGAGGTCACAGATACGCAGTATTTT
>10|TRBJ1-6|once|TRBV7-2|NA
CASSSLTLHF
TGTGCCAGCAGCTCCCTTACCCTCCACTTT
>15|TRBJ1-1|once|TRBV4-1|NA
CASSQVQARPPEAFF
TGCGCCAGCAGCCAAGTGCAGGCTCGACCTCCTGAAGCTTTCTTT
>13|TRBJ2-3|NA|TRBV29-1|TRBD1
CSVTGTVTDTQYF
TGCAGCGTTACCGGGACAGTCACAGATACGCAGTATTTT
>17|TRBJ2-3|NA|TRBV7-6|TRBD2
CASSLGSSGAVTDTQYF
TGTGCCAGCAGCTTAGGATCTAGCGGGGCGGTTACAGATACGCAGTATTTT
>13|TRBJ2-4|NA|TRBV5-1|TRBD1
CASSVTGDNIQYF
TGCGCCAGCAGCGTTACAGGGGATAACATTCAGTACTTC
>15|TRBJ2-1|few|TRBV10-3|TRBD1
CAISETGQGGNEQFF
TGTGCCATCAGTGAGACAGGACAGGGCGGGAATGAGCAGTTCTTC
>13|TRBJ1-1|NA|TRBV15|NA
CATSGQQNTEAFF
TGTGCCACCAGCGGACAGCAGAACACTGAAGCTTTCTTT
>15|TRBJ1-5|NA|TRBV6-1|NA
CASSDGQLVNQPQHF
TGTGCCAGCAGTGACGGACAGTTGGTAAATCAGCCCCAGCATTTT